A selection of T cell receptor beta chains follows, all from one sample in a study of CD8+ T cells in alopecia areata. Profiling relied on immunoSEQ multiplex PCR, and the TCRdb table lists in-frame clones only, not all of them. The repertoire holds roughly 150,000 clones, with approximately 65% as singletons. Sequencing was done on a sample of CD8+ T cells sorted from blood. The receptors derive from a human donor in good health. The CDR3 runs from the conserved cysteine through the conserved F or W. A D gene is named only where the DNA matches it firmly. Size is omitted from some rows. Given values are once, few, many or a class for expanded clones.

abundance: .; v_gene: TRBV2; j_gene: TRBJ1-1; d_gene: TRBD1; CDR3nt: TGTGCCAGCACGCCTCAGGGACAGGGCATCCATGAAGCTTTCTTT; CDR3aa: CASTPQGQGIHEAFF
abundance: once; v_gene: TRBV6-6; j_gene: TRBJ1-2; d_gene: .; CDR3nt: TGTGCCAGCAACGCCGCATCGAACTATGGCTACACCTTC; CDR3aa: CASNAASNYGYTF
abundance: many; v_gene: TRBV27; j_gene: TRBJ2-7; d_gene: .; CDR3nt: TGTGCCAGCGGACTTCCCTACGAGCAGTACTTC; CDR3aa: CASGLPYEQYF
abundance: .; v_gene: TRBV7-2; j_gene: TRBJ2-5; d_gene: .; CDR3nt: TGTGCCAGCAGGCCAGGTCAGAGGTGGTTTCAAGAGACCCAGTACTTC; CDR3aa: CASRPGQRWFQETQYF
abundance: .; v_gene: TRBV5-1; j_gene: TRBJ2-2; d_gene: TRBD2; CDR3nt: TGCGCCAGCAGCTTCCGGACTAGCGGGGGTGGCGGGGAGCTGTTTTTT; CDR3aa: CASSFRTSGGGGELFF
abundance: .; v_gene: TRBV27; j_gene: TRBJ1-1; d_gene: .; CDR3nt: TGTGCCAGCAGTAGACAGTCGAACACTGAAGCTTTCTTT; CDR3aa: CASSRQSNTEAFF
abundance: .; v_gene: TRBV2; j_gene: TRBJ1-5; d_gene: TRBD1; CDR3nt: TGTGCCAGCAGATCGGGACAGGGAAATCAGCCCCAGCATTTT; CDR3aa: CASRSGQGNQPQHF
abundance: .; v_gene: TRBV25-1; j_gene: TRBJ2-5; d_gene: TRBD1; CDR3nt: TGTGCCAGCAGTGACAACCCGGGACAGTACCAAGAGACCCAGTACTTC; CDR3aa: CASSDNPGQYQETQYF
abundance: .; v_gene: TRBV6-5; j_gene: TRBJ2-2; d_gene: .; CDR3nt: TGTGCCAGCAGTGAGCGGACCACCGGGGAGCTGTTTTTT; CDR3aa: CASSERTTGELFF
abundance: once; v_gene: TRBV30; j_gene: TRBJ1-1; d_gene: .; CDR3nt: TGTGCCTGGAGTGGGCCAGTGGGGAACACTGAAGCTTTCTTT; CDR3aa: CAWSGPVGNTEAFF
abundance: .; v_gene: TRBV29-1; j_gene: TRBJ1-1; d_gene: .; CDR3nt: TGCAGCGTTGTTGTTGTCCTGAACACTGAAGCTTTCTTT; CDR3aa: CSVVVVLNTEAFF
abundance: .; v_gene: TRBV19; j_gene: TRBJ2-1; d_gene: .; CDR3nt: TGTGCCAGTAGTATTGGTGTCGAGCAGTTCTTC; CDR3aa: CASSIGVEQFF
abundance: .; v_gene: TRBV10-3; j_gene: TRBJ1-1; d_gene: .; CDR3nt: TGTGCCATCAGTGAGTCGGGAGGGCGCGTAGCTTTCTTT; CDR3aa: CAISESGGRVAFF
abundance: .; v_gene: TRBV15; j_gene: TRBJ2-3; d_gene: .; CDR3nt: TGTGCCACGAAAGGACTTCCCTCCACAGATACGCAGTATTTT; CDR3aa: CATKGLPSTDTQYF
abundance: .; v_gene: TRBV29-1; j_gene: TRBJ2-5; d_gene: .; CDR3nt: TGCAGCGTACGGAACGCGGAGACCCAGTACTTC; CDR3aa: CSVRNAETQYF
abundance: .; v_gene: TRBV10-3; j_gene: TRBJ2-2; d_gene: TRBD1; CDR3nt: TGTGCCATCAGTGAGCCCGAAGACAGGGGGCACACCGGGGAGCTGTTTTTT; CDR3aa: CAISEPEDRGHTGELFF
abundance: .; v_gene: TRBV11-2; j_gene: TRBJ2-1; d_gene: TRBD2; CDR3nt: TGTGCCAGCAGCCGGACTAGCGGGAGGCTTTGGCAGTTCTTC; CDR3aa: CASSRTSGRLWQFF
abundance: .; v_gene: TRBV27; j_gene: TRBJ2-1; d_gene: .; CDR3nt: TGTGCCAGCAGTTTGGAGGGTGACAGCCACAATGAGCAGTTCTTC; CDR3aa: CASSLEGDSHNEQFF
abundance: .; v_gene: TRBV9; j_gene: TRBJ2-1; d_gene: .; CDR3nt: TGTGCCAGCAGCGTAAGTGGGACACCGATGGTCGATGAGCAGTTCTTC; CDR3aa: CASSVSGTPMVDEQFF
abundance: .; v_gene: TRBV18; j_gene: TRBJ2-3; d_gene: .; CDR3nt: TGTGCCAGCTCACCCCGGGGTTCTAGCACAGATACGCAGTATTTT; CDR3aa: CASSPRGSSTDTQYF
abundance: .; v_gene: TRBV29-1; j_gene: TRBJ2-6; d_gene: .; CDR3nt: TGCAGCGTTGTTATAAGGTCTAGACCGTTCTCTGGGGCCAACGTCCTGACTTTC; CDR3aa: CSVVIRSRPFSGANVLTF
abundance: .; v_gene: TRBV7-9; j_gene: TRBJ2-7; d_gene: .; CDR3nt: TGTGCCAGCAGCTTACGGGGAGTCTACGAGCAGTACTTC; CDR3aa: CASSLRGVYEQYF
abundance: .; v_gene: TRBV14; j_gene: TRBJ2-4; d_gene: .; CDR3nt: TGTGCCAGCAGCCAAGATCAAGGGCCAAAAAACATTCAGTACTTC; CDR3aa: CASSQDQGPKNIQYF
abundance: .; v_gene: TRBV6-1; j_gene: TRBJ2-2; d_gene: .; CDR3nt: TGTGCCAGCAGTGATCGACAGGCTGACACCGGGGAGCTGTTTTTT; CDR3aa: CASSDRQADTGELFF
abundance: once; v_gene: TRBV5-1; j_gene: TRBJ2-7; d_gene: .; CDR3nt: TGCGCCAGCAGCTTCATGGAGGGAGCCTACGAGCAGTACTTC; CDR3aa: CASSFMEGAYEQYF
abundance: .; v_gene: TRBV7-2; j_gene: TRBJ2-7; d_gene: .; CDR3nt: TGTGCCAGCAGCTTAGAAGACCAGTACGAGCAGTACTTC; CDR3aa: CASSLEDQYEQYF
abundance: .; v_gene: TRBV14; j_gene: TRBJ2-2; d_gene: .; CDR3nt: TGTGCCAGCAGCCAAGTATTCGGGGAGCTGTTTTTT; CDR3aa: CASSQVFGELFF
abundance: .; v_gene: TRBV29-1; j_gene: TRBJ1-1; d_gene: TRBD1; CDR3nt: TGCAGCGGACAGGGAGTCGACACTGAAGCTTTCTTT; CDR3aa: CSGQGVDTEAFF
abundance: .; v_gene: TRBV18; j_gene: TRBJ2-7; d_gene: TRBD1; CDR3nt: TGTGCCAGCTCACCACCAACGGGACAGGGCCTCTACGAGCAGTACTTC; CDR3aa: CASSPPTGQGLYEQYF
abundance: .; v_gene: TRBV7-9; j_gene: TRBJ1-5; d_gene: .; CDR3nt: TGTGCCAGCAGCACGGAGGGGCAGAATCAGCCCCAGCATTTT; CDR3aa: CASSTEGQNQPQHF
abundance: .; v_gene: TRBV9; j_gene: TRBJ2-7; d_gene: TRBD1; CDR3nt: TGTGCCAGCAGCGAAGGGACAGGAAATTCCTACGAGCAGTACTTC; CDR3aa: CASSEGTGNSYEQYF
abundance: .; v_gene: TRBV6-1; j_gene: TRBJ2-1; d_gene: TRBD1; CDR3nt: TGTGCCAGCAGTGACCATCAAACAGGGGAGTGGAGCTCCTACAATGAGCAGTTCTTC; CDR3aa: CASSDHQTGEWSSYNEQFF
abundance: .; v_gene: TRBV27; j_gene: TRBJ2-7; d_gene: TRBD1; CDR3nt: TGTGCCAGCAGTTCAGGGGGCTACGAGCAGTACTTC; CDR3aa: CASSSGGYEQYF
abundance: once; v_gene: TRBV30; j_gene: TRBJ1-1; d_gene: .; CDR3nt: TGTGCCTGGAGTGTCTCAGGGGCGACTGAAGCTTTCTTT; CDR3aa: CAWSVSGATEAFF
abundance: .; v_gene: TRBV29-1; j_gene: TRBJ1-1; d_gene: TRBD1; CDR3nt: TGCAGCGTTAAGGGGACAGGGCCTGAAGCTTTCTTT; CDR3aa: CSVKGTGPEAFF
abundance: many; v_gene: TRBV6-5; j_gene: TRBJ2-2; d_gene: .; CDR3nt: TGTGCCAGCAGTTACAGGGCAGGGACGAACACCGGGGAGCTGTTTTTT; CDR3aa: CASSYRAGTNTGELFF
abundance: .; v_gene: TRBV6-5; j_gene: TRBJ2-5; d_gene: .; CDR3nt: TGTGCCAGCAGTTACTCGGTACAGCTCCAAGAGACCCAGTACTTC; CDR3aa: CASSYSVQLQETQYF
abundance: .; v_gene: TRBV7-9; j_gene: TRBJ2-7; d_gene: .; CDR3nt: TGTGCCAGCAGCTTAGGCCGGGGACCATACGAGCAGTACTTC; CDR3aa: CASSLGRGPYEQYF
abundance: .; v_gene: TRBV10-3; j_gene: TRBJ1-1; d_gene: .; CDR3nt: TGTGCCATCAGTGAAGGGGCCACTGAAGCTTTCTTT; CDR3aa: CAISEGATEAFF
abundance: few; v_gene: TRBV7-9; j_gene: TRBJ2-3; d_gene: .; CDR3nt: TGTGCCAGCACCCCCACAGATACGCAGTATTTT; CDR3aa: CASTPTDTQYF
abundance: .; v_gene: TRBV2; j_gene: TRBJ2-7; d_gene: .; CDR3nt: TGTGCCAGCGGGGGTTACGAGCAGTACTTC; CDR3aa: CASGGYEQYF
abundance: few; v_gene: TRBV2; j_gene: TRBJ1-1; d_gene: .; CDR3nt: TGTGCCAGCAGTGTTCACTCCGGTGGGGTAAACACTGAAGCTTTCTTT; CDR3aa: CASSVHSGGVNTEAFF
abundance: few; v_gene: TRBV7-2; j_gene: TRBJ2-1; d_gene: .; CDR3nt: TGTGCCTCCACCTGGGGTGCCGGCATCCATGAGCAGTTCTTC; CDR3aa: CASTWGAGIHEQFF
abundance: few; v_gene: TRBV2; j_gene: TRBJ1-1; d_gene: .; CDR3nt: TGTGCCAGCAGTGAAGCGGGCTTTGCGGCTTTCTTT; CDR3aa: CASSEAGFAAFF
abundance: .; v_gene: TRBV9; j_gene: TRBJ2-6; d_gene: .; CDR3nt: TGTGCCAGCAGATCGGACGTCCTGACTTTC; CDR3aa: CASRSDVLTF
abundance: .; v_gene: TRBV29-1; j_gene: TRBJ2-3; d_gene: TRBD2; CDR3nt: TGCAGCGTGGGCACTAGCGGGATAACAGATACGCAGTATTTT; CDR3aa: CSVGTSGITDTQYF